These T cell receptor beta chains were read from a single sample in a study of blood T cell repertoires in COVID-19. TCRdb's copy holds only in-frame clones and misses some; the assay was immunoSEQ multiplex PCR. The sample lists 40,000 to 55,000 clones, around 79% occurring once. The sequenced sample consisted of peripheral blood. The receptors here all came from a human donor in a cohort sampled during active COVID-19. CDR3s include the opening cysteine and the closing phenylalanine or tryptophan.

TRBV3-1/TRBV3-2,CASTAAESTDTQYF
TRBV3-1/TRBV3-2,CASSQSGLAGGTWYF
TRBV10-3,CAISESKGAGNQPQHF
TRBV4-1,CASSPNRGSYGYTF
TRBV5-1,CASSFPDRGSGELFF
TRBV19,CASSITGLAGGYEQYF
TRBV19,CASSPVGGHYGYTF
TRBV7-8,CASSSYRENQPQHF
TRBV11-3,CASSLYGSYEQYF
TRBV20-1,CSASGQNGYTF
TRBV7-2,CASSLVVGDYEQYF
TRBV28,CASSEPGRGEQYF
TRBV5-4,CASSSQTGGAETQYF
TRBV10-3,CAISEFGTGFANEQFF
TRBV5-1,CASSRGAYNSPLHF
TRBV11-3,CASSWGLAGEQFF
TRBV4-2,CASSQDQTGRAGELFF
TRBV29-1,CSVIQGGTGELFF
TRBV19,CASSSRLAQHHNEQFF